These 5 T cell receptor beta chains originate from one sample sequenced in a study of response to subunit inactivated influenza vaccine. From the RT-PCR reads, TCRdb called clonotypes with MiXCR, one entry per CDR3 protein. The data show roughly 500,000 distinct CDR3 sequences, approximately 24% seen once. The same sample was also studied in work on T cells expressing NK-cell markers. As that study records: As the method of synthesis, 5'RACE template switching with UMIs yielded TCR beta cDNA.

Sequences were derived from CD4+ T cells sorted from PBMCs, sampled about 11 days after vaccination. The receptors stem from a man aged 50-60 years who received an inactivated influenza vaccine.

Turning to this clonotype: Relative to the germline gene, one junction end is altered; a read error may explain this. The chain carries TRBV12-3 or TRBV12-4 and TRBJ2-2; D unclear. There are 15 residues in the CDR3. The CDR3 protein is CASRLDGLNTWELFF. Written as DNA, the CDR3 is TGTGCCAGCAGGCTGGACGGTTTGAACACCTGGGAGCTGTTTTTT.

This clonotype was picked up a small number of times. CDR3 nucleotide sequence: TGCGCCAGCAGCTTGAACCCGCGAACCAACACCGGGGAGCTGTTTTTT. Translated, it gives CASSLNPRTNTGELFF. The chain employs TRBV5-1 and TRBJ2-2; D call uncertain. The CDR3 contains 16 residues. V was clipped by 1 base and J by 2 bases, with 12 bases between them. Germline values: CDR1 SGHRS, CDR2 YFSETQ.

The genes are TRBV5-5 and TRBJ1-1; 8 bases map to TRBD1. Germline V CDR1 and CDR2: SGHKS, YYEKEE (reference sequence). V dropped 0 bases and J dropped 5; count of bases not matched to a gene: 9. CDR3 length: 16 amino acids. CDR3 nucleotides: TGTGCCAGCAGCTTGGGACCCGACAGGGGCTTTACTGAAGCTTTCTTT. This translates into CASSLGPDRGFTEAFF.

The V call is TRBV12-3 or TRBV12-4, the J call TRBJ1-5, with D tentatively TRBD1 (6 bases). Trimming stripped 6 bases from V and 4 bases from J, with 19 bases between. The CDR3 runs 16 residues. The CDR3 sequence is CASRTGAGGLNQPQHF. The CDR3 DNA sequence: TGTGCCAGCAGGACGGGGGCGGGGGGACTTAATCAGCCCCAGCATTTT.

V is TRBV5-1 and J is TRBJ2-5; 10 bases map to TRBD1. The CDR3 covers 14 residues. The trim removed 4 bases at V and 5 bases at J, leaving 5 bases unmatched. The germline gives CDR1 SGHRS, CDR2 YFSETQ. Here the CDR3 reads CASSRQGASETQYF. The CDR3 DNA is TGCGCCAGCAGCCGACAGGGGGCTTCCGAGACCCAGTACTTC.